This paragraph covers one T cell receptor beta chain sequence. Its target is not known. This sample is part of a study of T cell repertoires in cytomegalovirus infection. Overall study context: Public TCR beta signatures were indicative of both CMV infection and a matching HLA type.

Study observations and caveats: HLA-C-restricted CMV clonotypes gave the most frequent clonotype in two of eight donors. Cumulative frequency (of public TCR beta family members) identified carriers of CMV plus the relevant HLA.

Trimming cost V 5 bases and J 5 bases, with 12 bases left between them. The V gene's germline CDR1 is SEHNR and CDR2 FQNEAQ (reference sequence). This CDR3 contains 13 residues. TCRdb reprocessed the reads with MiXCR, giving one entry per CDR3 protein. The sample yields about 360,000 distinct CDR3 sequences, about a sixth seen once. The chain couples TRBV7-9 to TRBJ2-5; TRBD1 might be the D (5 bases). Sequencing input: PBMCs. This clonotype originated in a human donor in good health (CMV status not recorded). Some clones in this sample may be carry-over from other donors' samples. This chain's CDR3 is CASSKGPGETQYF. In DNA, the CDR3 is TGTGCCAGCAGCAAGGGGCCTGGGGAGACCCAGTACTTC.